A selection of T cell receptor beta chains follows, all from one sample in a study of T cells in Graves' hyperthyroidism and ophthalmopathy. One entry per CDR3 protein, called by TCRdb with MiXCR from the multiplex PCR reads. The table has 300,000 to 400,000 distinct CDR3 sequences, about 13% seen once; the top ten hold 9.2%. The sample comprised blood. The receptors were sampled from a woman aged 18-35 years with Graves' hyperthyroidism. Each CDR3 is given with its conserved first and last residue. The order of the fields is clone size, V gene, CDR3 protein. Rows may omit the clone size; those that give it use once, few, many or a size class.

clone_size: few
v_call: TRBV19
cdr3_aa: CASSISQGTSNQPQHF

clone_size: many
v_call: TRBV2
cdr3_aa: CASSETTAPGYTF

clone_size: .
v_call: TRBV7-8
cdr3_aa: CASSPTGINSNQPQHF

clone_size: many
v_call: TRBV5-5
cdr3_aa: CASSPPEDNTEAFF

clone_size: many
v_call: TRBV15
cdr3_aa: CATSNTGLEETQYF

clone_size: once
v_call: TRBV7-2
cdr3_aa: CASSPQGQLNTEAFF

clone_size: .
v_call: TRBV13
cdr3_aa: CASSLPGQNTGELFF

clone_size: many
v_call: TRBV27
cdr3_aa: CASNPLDRALVNTEAFF

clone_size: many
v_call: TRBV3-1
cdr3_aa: CASSHQTGSLQETQYF

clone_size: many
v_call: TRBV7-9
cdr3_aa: CASRHRDRGDNEQFF

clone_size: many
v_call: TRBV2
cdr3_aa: CASSEGAGSTDTQYF

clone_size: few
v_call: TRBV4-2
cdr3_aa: CASSFRDMDTEAFF

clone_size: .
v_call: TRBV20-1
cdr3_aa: CSASPDPRSAFF

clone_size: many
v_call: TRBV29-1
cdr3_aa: CSVDFGAYFTYNEQFF

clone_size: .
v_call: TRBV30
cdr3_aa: CAWSPEEVNYGYTF

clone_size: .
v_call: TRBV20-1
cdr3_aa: CSAAPGLANTGELFF

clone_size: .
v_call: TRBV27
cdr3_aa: CASSLPSGYGYTF

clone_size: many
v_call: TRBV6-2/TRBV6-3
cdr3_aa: CASRRIAGAINEQFF

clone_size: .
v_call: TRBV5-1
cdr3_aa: CASQRAEGELFF

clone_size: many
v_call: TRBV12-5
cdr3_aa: CASGPGGGRVTEQFF

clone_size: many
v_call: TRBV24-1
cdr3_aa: CATSGRSYNEQFF

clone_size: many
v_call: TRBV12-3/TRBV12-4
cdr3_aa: CASRFRVQETQYF

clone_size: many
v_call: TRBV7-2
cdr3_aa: CASSPTWTSGIPDTQYF

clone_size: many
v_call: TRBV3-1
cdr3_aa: CASSQPGQGAYEQYF

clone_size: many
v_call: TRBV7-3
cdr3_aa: CASSRTPGDTQYF

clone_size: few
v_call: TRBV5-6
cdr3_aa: CASSYDRLSFTNTGELFF

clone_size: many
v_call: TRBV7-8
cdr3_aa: CASSWTGGETQYF

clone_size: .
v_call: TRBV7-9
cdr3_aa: CASSTGKGTSGRAPETQYF

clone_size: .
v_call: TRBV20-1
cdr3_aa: CSAANYREGPYEQYF

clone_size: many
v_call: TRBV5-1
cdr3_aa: CASSWDRAADTQYF

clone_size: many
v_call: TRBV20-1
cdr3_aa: CSAGFSRGLAGTDTQYF

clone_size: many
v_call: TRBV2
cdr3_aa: CASSGMGQGNQPQHF

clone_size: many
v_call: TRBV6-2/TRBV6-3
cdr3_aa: CASTPRSGGTRDYNEQFF

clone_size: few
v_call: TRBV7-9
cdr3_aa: CASSLGKRGAFF

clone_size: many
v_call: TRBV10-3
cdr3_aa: CAISESSSGSYNEQFF

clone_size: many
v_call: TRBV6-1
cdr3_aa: CASSGSLDLGTEAFF

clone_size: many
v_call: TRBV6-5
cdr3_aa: CASSYRQWDRGYEQYF

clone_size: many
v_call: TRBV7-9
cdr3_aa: CASSQTTGTGIHNEQFF

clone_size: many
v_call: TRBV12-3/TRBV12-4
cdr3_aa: CASSSGTDSYNEQFF

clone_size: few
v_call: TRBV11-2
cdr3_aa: CASSLFRASGNTIYF

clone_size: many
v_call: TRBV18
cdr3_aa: CASSPYLADQETQYF

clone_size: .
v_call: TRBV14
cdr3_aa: CASSLSPGYEQYF

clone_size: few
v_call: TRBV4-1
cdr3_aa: CASSQTLDVGGKTQYF

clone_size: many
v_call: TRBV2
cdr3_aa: CASSEEVVPGTQYF

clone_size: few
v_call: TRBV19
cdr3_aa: CASSISWAGNQPQHF

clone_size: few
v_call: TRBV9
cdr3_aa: CASSVGEAGAYEQYF

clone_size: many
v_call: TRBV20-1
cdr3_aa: CSARPFTDTQYF

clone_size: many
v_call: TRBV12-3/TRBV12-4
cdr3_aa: CASSPRTENYGYTF

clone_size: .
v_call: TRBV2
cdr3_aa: CASSEWSEQYF

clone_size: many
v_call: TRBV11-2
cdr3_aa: CASTTLAETQYF

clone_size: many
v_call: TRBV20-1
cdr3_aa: CSASQLAGGGDEQFF

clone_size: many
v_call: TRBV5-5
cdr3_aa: CASRLTVYYGYTF

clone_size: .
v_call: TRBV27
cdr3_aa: CASSLRGGREAFF

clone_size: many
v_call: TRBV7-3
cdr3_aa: CASSLGALNQETQYF

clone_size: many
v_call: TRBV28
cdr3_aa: CASSSLPGPSTDTQYF

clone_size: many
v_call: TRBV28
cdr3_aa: CASSTSSGSKDTQYF

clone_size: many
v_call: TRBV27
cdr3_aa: CASSWAGGLNQPQHF